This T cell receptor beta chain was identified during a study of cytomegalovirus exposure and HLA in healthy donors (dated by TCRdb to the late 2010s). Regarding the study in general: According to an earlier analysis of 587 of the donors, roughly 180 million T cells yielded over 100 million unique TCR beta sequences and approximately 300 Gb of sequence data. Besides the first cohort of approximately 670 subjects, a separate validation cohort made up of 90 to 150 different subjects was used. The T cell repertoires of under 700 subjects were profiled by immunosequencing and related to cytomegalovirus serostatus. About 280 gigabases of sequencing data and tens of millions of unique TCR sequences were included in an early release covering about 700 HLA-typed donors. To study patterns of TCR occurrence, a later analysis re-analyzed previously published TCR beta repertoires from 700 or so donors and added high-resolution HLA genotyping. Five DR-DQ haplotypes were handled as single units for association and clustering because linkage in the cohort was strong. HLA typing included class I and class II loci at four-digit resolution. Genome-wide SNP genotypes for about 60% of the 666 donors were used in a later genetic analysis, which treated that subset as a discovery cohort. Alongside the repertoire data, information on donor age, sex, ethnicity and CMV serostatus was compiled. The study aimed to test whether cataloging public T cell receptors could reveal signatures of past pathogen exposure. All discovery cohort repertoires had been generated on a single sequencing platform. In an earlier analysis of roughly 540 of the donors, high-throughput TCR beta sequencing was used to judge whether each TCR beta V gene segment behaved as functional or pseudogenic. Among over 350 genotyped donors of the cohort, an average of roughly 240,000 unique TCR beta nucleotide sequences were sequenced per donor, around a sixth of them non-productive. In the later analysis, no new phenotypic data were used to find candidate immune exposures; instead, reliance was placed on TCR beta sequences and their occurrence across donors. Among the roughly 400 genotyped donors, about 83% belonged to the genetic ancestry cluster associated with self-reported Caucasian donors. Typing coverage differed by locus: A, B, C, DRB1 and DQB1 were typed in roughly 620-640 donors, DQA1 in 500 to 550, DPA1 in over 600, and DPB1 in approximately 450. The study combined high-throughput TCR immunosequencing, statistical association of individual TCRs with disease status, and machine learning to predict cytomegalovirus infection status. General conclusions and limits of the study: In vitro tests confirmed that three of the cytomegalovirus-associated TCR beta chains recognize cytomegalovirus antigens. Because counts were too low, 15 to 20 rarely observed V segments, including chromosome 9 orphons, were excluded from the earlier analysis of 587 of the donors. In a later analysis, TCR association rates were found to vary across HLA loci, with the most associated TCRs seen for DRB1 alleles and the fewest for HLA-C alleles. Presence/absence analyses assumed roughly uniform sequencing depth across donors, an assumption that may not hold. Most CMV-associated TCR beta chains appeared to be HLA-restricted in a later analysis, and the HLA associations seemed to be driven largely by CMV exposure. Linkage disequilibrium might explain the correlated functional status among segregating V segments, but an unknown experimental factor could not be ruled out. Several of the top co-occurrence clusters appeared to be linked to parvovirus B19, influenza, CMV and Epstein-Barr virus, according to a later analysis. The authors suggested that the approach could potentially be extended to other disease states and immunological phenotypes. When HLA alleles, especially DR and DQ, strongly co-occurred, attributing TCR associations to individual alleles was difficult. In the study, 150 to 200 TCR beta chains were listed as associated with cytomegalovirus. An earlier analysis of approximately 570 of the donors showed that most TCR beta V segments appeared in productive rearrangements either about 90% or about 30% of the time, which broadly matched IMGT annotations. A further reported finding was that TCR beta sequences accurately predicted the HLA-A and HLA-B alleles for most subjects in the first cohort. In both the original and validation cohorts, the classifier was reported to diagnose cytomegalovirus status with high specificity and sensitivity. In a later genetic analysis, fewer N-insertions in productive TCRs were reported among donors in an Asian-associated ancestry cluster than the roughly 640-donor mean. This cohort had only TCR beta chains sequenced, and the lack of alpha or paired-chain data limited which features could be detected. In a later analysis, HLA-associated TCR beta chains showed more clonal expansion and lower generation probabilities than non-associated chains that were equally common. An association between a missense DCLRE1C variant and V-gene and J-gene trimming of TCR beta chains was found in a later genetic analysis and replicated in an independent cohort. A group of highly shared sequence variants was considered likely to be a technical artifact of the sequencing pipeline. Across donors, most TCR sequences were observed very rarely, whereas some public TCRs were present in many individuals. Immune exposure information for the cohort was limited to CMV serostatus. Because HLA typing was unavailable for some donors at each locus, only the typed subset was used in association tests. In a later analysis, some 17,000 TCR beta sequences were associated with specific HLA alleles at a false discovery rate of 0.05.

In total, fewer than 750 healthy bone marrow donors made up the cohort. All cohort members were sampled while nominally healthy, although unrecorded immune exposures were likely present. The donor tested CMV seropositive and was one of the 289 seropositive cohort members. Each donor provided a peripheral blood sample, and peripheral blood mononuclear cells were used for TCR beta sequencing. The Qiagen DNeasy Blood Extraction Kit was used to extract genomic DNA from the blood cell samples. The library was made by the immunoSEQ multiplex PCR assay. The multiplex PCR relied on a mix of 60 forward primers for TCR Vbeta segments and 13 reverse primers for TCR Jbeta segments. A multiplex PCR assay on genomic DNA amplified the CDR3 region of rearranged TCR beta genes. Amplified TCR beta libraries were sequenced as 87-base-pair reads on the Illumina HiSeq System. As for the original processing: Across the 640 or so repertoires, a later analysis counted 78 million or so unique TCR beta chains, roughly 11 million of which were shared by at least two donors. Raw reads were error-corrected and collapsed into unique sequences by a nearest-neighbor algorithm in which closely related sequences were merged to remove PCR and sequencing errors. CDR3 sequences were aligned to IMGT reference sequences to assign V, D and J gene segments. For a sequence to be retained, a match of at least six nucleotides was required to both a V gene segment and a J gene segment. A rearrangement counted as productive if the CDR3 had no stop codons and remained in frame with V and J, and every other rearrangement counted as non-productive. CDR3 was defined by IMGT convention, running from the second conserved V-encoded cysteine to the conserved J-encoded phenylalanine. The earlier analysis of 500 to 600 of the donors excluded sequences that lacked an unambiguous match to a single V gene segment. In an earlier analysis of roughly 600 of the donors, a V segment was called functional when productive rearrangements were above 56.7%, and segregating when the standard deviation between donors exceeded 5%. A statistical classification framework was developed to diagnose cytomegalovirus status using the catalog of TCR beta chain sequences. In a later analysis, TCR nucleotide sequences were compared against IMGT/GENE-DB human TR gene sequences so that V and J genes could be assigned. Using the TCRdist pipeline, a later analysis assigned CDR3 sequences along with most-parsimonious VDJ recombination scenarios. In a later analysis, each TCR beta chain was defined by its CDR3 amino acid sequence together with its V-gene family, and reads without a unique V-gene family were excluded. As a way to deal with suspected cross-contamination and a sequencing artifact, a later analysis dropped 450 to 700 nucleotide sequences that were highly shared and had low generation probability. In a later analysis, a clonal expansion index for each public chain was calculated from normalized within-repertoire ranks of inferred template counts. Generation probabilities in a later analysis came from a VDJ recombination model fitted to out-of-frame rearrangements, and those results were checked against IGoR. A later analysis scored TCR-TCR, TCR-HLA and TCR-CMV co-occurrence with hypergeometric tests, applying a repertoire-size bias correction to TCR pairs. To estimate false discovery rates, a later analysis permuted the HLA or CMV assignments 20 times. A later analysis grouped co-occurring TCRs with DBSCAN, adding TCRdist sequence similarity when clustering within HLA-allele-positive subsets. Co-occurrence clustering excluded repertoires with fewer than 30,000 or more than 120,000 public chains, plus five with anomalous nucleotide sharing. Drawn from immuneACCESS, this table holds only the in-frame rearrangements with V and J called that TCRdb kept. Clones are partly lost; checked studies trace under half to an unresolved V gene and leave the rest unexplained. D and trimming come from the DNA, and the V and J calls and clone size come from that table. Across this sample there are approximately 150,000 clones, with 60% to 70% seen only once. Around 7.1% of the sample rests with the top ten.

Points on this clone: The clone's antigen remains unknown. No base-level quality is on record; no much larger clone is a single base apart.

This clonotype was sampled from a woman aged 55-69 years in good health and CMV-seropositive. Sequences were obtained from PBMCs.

CDR3 sequence: CASSVRGSHEQYF. Read as DNA, the sequence is TGTGCCAGCAGCGTAAGGGGATCCCACGAGCAGTACTTC. The chain is made from TRBV9 and TRBJ2-7; matching of 5 bases hints at TRBD1 as the D gene. For CDR1 and CDR2, the germline V gene lists SGDLS and YYNGEE. The CDR3 covers 13 residues, taking in both the cysteine and the phenylalanine. Only CDR3 DNA is held: 39 bases, read in frame from base 1. V loses 1 base of germline sequence and J loses 5 bases, and the interval between the two ends is 10 bases.